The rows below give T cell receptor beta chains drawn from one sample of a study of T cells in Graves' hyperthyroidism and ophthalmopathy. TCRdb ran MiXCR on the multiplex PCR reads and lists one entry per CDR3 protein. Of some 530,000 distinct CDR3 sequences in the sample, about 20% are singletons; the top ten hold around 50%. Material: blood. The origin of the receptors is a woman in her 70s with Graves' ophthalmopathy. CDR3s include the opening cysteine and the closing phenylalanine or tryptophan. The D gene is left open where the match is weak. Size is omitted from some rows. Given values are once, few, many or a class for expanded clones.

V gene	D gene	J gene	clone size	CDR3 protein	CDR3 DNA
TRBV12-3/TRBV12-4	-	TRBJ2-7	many	CASSLRGRDGEQYF	TGTGCCAGCAGTTTAAGGGGGAGAGACGGCGAGCAGTACTTC
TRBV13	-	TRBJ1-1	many	CASSLEGGRTEAFF	TGTGCCAGCAGCTTAGAGGGGGGCAGAACTGAAGCTTTCTTT
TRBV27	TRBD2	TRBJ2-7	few	CASSRTPAGAYEQYF	TGTGCCAGCAGCCGCACGCCAGCGGGGGCCTACGAGCAGTACTTC
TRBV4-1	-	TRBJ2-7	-	CASSRETAYEQYF	TGCGCCAGCAGCCGAGAGACGGCCTACGAGCAGTACTTC
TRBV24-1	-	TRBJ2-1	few	CATSDLSGFNEQFF	TGTGCCACCAGTGATTTGTCGGGGTTCAACGAGCAGTTCTTC
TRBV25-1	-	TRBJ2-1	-	CASSTGGAGHNEQFF	TGTGCCAGCAGCACGGGCGGCGCGGGACACAATGAGCAGTTCTTC
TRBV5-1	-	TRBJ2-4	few	CASSFGNLASKNIQYF	TGCGCCAGCAGCTTCGGGAACCTAGCCAGCAAAAACATTCAGTACTTC
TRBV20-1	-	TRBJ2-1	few	CSASYGSYNEQFF	TGCAGTGCTAGTTACGGGAGCTACAATGAGCAGTTCTTC
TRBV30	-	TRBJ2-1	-	CAWSVGTVYEQFF	TGTGCCTGGAGTGTAGGGACTGTGTATGAGCAGTTCTTC
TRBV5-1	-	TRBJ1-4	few	CASSVATGEKLFF	TGCGCCAGCAGTGTCGCAACGGGGGAAAAACTGTTTTTT
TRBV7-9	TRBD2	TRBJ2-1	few	CASSLPAGGSNEQFF	TGTGCCAGCAGCTTACCAGCGGGAGGTAGCAATGAGCAGTTCTTC
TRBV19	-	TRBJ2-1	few	CASSTRGGANYNEQFF	TGTGCCAGTAGTACCCGCGGCGGGGCCAATTACAATGAGCAGTTCTTC
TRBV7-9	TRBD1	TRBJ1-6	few	CASSPQGDGSPLHF	TGTGCCAGCAGCCCGCAGGGGGACGGTTCACCCCTCCACTTT
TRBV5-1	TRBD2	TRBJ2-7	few	CASSSGTSASYEQYF	TGCGCCAGCAGCTCCGGGACTAGCGCCTCCTACGAGCAGTACTTC
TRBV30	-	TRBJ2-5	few	CAWSRRGTQVTQYF	TGTGCCTGGAGTCGCCGCGGGACCCAAGTCACCCAGTACTTC
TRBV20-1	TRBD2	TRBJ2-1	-	CSARDWRLAGGPSYNEQFF	TGCAGTGCTAGAGATTGGAGACTAGCGGGAGGGCCCTCCTACAATGAGCAGTTCTTC